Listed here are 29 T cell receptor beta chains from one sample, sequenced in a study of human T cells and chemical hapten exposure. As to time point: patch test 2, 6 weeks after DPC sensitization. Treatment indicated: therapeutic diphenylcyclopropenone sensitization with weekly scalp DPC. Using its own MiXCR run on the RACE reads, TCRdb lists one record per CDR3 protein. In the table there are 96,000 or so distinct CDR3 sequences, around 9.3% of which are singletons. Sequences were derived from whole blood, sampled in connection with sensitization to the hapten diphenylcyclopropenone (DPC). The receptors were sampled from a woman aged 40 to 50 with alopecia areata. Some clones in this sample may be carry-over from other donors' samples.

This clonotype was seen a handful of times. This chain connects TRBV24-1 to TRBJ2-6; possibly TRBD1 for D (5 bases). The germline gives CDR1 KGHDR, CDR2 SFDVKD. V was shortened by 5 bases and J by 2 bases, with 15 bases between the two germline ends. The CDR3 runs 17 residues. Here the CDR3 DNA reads TGTGCCACCAGTGCGGCAGGGTGGGGTCCTGGGGCCAACGTCCTGACTTTC. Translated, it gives CATSAAGWGPGANVLTF.

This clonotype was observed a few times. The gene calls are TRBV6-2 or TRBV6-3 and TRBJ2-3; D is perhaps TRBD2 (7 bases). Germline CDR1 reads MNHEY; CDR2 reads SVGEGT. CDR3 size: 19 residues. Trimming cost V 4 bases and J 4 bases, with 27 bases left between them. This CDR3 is CASSFYPRGGAESADTQYF. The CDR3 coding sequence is TGTGCCAGCAGTTTCTATCCCAGGGGAGGGGCGGAGAGCGCAGATACGCAGTATTTT.

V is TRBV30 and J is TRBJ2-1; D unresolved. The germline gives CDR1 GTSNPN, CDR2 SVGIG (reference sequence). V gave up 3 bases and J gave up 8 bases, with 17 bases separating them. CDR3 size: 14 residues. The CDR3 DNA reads TGTGCCTGGAGGGGAAACGGTCAGGCCTATGAGCAGTTCTTC. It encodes CAWRGNGQAYEQFF. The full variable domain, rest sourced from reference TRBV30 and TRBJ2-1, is SQTIHQWPATLVQPVGSPLSLECTVEGTSNPNLYWYRQAAGRGLQLLFYSVGIGQISSEVPQNLSASRPQDRQFILSSKKLLLSDSGFYLCAWRGNGQAYEQFFGPGTRLTVL.

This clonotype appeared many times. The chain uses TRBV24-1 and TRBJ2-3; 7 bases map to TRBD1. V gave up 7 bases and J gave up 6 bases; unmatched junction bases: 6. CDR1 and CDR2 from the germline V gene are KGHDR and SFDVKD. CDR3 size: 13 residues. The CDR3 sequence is CATSLTGADTQYF. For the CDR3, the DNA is TGTGCCACCAGCCTCACAGGGGCGGATACGCAGTATTTT.

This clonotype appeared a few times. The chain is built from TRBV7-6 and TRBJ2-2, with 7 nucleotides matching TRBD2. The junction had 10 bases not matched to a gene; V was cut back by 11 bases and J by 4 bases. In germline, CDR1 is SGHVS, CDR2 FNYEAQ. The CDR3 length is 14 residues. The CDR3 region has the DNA TGTGCCGGCCGACGGGGGGATCCCACCGGGGAGCTGTTTTTT. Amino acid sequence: CAGRRGDPTGELFF. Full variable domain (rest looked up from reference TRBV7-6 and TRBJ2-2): GAGVSQSPRYKVTKRGQDVALRCDPISGHVSLYWYRQALGQGPEFLTYFNYEAQQDKSGLPNDRFSAERPEGSISTLTIQRTEQRDSAMYRCAGRRGDPTGELFFGEGSRLTVL.

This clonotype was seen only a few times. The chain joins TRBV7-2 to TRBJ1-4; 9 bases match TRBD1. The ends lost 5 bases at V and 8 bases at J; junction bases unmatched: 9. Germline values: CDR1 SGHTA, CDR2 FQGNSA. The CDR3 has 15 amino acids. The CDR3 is CASSRNRGPGEKLFF. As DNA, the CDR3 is TGTGCCAGCAGCCGTAACAGGGGGCCGGGGGAAAAACTGTTTTTT.

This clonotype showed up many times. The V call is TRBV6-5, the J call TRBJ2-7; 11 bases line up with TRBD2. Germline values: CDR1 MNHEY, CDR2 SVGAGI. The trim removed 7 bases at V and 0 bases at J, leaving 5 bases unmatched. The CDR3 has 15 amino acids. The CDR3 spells CASTGTSGYSYEQYF. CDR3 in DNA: TGTGCCAGCACTGGGACTAGCGGATACTCCTACGAGCAGTACTTC.

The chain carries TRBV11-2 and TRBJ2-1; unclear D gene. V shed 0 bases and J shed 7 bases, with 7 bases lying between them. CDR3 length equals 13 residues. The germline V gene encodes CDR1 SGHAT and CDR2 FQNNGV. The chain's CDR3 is CASSLERTNEQFF. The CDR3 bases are TGTGCCAGCAGCTTAGAGCGTACTAATGAGCAGTTCTTC.

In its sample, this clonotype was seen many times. The CDR3 region is CASSLGPGGGSSYNEQFF. As DNA, the CDR3 is TGTGCCAGCAGCTTAGGCCCTGGAGGGGGCAGCTCCTACAATGAGCAGTTCTTC. The chain employs TRBV7-6 and TRBJ2-1, with D perhaps matching TRBD1 (7 bases). In germline, CDR1 is SGHVS, CDR2 FNYEAQ. This CDR3 has 18 amino acids. V was cut by 1 base and J by 0 bases, with 16 bases left in between.

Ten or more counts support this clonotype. The DNA of the CDR3 is TGTGCCAGCAGTTTTGACAGAGAAGAGACCCAGTACTTC. Protein product: CASSFDREETQYF. The chain has TRBV7-3 and TRBJ2-5, with D maybe TRBD1 (5 bases). The V and J ends lost 6 bases and 3 bases respectively, with 11 bases between them. The germline V gene has CDR1 SGHTA and CDR2 FQGTGA. This CDR3 comprises 13 residues.

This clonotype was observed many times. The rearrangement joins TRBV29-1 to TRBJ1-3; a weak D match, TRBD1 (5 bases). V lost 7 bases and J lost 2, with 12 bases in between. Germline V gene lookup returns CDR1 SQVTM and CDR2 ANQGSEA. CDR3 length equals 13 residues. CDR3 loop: CSGRQFPGNTIYF. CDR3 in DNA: TGCAGCGGTCGACAGTTTCCTGGAAACACCATATATTTT. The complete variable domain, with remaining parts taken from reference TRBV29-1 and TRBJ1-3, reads SAVISQKPSRDICQRGTSLTIQCQVDSQVTMMFWYRQQPGQSLTLIATANQGSEATYESGFVIDKFPISRPNLTFSTLTVSNMSPEDSSIYLCSGRQFPGNTIYFGEGSWLTVV.

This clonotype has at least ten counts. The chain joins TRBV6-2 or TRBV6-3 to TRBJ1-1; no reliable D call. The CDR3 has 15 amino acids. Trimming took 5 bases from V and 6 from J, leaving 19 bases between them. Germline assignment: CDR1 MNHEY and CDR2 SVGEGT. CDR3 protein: CASSPQRWEVAEAFF. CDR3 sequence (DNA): TGTGCCAGCAGTCCACAGAGATGGGAAGTCGCTGAAGCTTTCTTT.

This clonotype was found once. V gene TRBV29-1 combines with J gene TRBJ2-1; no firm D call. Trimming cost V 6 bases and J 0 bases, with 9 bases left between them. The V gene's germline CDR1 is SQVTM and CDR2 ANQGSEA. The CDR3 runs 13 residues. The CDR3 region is CSVEHRSYNEQFF. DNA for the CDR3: TGCAGCGTGGAACACCGCTCCTACAATGAGCAGTTCTTC.

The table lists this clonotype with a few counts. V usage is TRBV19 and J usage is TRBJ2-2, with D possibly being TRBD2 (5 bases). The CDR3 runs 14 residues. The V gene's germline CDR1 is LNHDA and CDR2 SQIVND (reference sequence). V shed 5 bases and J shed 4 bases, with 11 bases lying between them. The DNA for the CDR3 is TGTGCCAGTAGTCGGGGAGTGGCCACCGGGGAGCTGTTTTTT. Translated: CASSRGVATGELFF.

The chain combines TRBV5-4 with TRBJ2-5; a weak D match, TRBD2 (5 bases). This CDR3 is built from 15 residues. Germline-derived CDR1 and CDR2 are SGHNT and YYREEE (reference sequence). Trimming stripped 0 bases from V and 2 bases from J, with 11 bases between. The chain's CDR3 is CASSLVGTGQETQYF. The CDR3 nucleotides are TGTGCCAGCAGCTTGGTAGGCACGGGGCAAGAGACCCAGTACTTC.

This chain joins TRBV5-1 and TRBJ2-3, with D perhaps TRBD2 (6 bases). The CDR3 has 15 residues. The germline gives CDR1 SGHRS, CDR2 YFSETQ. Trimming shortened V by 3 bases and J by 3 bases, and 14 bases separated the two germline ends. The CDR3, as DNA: TGCGCCAGCAGCTGGCGGGACGCCCGAACAGATACGCAGTATTTT. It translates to CASSWRDARTDTQYF.

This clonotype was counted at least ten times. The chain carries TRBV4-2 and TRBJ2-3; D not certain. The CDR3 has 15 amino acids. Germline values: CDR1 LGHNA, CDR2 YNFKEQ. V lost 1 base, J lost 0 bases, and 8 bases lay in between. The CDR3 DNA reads TGTGCCAGCAGCCAAGTGCCTGGTAGCACAGATACGCAGTATTTT. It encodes CASSQVPGSTDTQYF.

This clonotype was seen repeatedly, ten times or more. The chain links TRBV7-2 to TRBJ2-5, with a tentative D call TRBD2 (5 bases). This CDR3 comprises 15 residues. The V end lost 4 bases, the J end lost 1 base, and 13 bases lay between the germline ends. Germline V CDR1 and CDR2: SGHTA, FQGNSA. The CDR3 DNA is TGTGCCAGCAGCTGGGAGACTACTTTCCAAGAGACCCAGTACTTC. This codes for CASSWETTFQETQYF.

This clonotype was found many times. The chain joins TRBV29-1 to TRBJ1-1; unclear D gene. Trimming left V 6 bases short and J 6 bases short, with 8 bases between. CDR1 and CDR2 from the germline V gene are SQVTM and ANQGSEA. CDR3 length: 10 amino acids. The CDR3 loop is CSVPESEAFF. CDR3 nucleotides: TGCAGCGTCCCGGAGTCTGAAGCTTTCTTT.

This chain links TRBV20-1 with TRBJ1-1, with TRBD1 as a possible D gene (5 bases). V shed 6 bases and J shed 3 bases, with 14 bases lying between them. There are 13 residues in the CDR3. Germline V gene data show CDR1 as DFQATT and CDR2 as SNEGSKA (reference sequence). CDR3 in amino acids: CSALRASDTEAFF. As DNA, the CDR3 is TGCAGTGCCCTCAGGGCATCGGACACTGAAGCTTTCTTT.

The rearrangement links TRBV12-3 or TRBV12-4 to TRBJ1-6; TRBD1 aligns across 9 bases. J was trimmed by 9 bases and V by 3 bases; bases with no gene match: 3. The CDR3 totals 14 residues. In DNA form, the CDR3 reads TGTGCCAGCAGTTTTGGGGACAGGGTTTCACCCCTCCACTTT. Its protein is CASSFGDRVSPLHF.

The CDR3 protein is CAISWTSTEAFF. As DNA, the CDR3 is TGTGCCATCAGTTGGACATCCACTGAAGCTTTCTTT. This chain connects TRBV10-3 to TRBJ1-1, with TRBD1 as a possible D gene (5 bases). Germline loops: CDR1 ENHRY, CDR2 SYGVKD. V dropped 5 bases and J dropped 4 bases, with 8 bases sitting between them. The CDR3 covers 12 residues.

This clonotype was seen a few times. The CDR3 DNA reads TGCAGCGTTGGACCACGCTTCCAAGAGACCCAGTACTTC. Residues: CSVGPRFQETQYF. The chain uses TRBV29-1 and TRBJ2-5; no clear D. The CDR3 runs to 13 residues. Germline CDR1 reads SQVTM; CDR2 reads ANQGSEA. Trimming pared 4 bases from V and 1 base from J, leaving 10 bases between.

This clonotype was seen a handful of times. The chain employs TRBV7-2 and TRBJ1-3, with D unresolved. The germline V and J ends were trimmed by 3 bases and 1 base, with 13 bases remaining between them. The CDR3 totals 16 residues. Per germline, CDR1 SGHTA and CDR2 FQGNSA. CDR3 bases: TGTGCCAGCAGCTTCTTCCTGCAAGCATCTGGAAACACCATATATTTT. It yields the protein CASSFFLQASGNTIYF. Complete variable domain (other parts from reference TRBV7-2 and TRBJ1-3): GAGVSQSPSNKVTEKGKDVELRCDPISGHTALYWYRQSLGQGLEFLIYFQGNSAPDKSGLPSDRFSAERTGGSVSTLTIQRTQQEDSAVYLCASSFFLQASGNTIYFGEGSWLTVV.

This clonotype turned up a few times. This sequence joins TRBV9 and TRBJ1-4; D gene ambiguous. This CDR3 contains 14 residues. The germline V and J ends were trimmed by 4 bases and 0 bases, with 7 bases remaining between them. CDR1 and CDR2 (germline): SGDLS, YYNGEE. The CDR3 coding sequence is TGTGCCAGCAGCCGGTCCTCAACTAATGAAAAACTGTTTTTT. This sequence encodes CASSRSSTNEKLFF.

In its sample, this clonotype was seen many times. CDR3 region: CSARVGDPEAFF. The DNA for the CDR3 is TGCAGTGCTAGAGTTGGGGATCCTGAAGCTTTCTTT. This rearrangement joins TRBV20-1 to TRBJ1-1; D is uncertain. V was trimmed by 1 base and J by 6 bases, leaving 9 bases between them. The CDR3 spans 12 residues. Germline V CDR1 and CDR2: DFQATT, SNEGSKA (reference sequence).

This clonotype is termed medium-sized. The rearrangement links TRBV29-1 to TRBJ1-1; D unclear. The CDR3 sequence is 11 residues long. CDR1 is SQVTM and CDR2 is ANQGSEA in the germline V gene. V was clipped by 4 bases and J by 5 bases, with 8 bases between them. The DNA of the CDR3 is TGCAGCGTTGCTGGGGAAACTGAAGCTTTCTTT. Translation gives CSVAGETEAFF.

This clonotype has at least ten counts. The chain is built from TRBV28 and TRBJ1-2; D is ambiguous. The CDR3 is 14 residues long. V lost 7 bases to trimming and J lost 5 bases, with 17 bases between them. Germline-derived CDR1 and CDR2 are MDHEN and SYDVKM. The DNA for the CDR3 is TGTGCCAGCACCCCTGGGGTGGATCCTTATGGCTACACCTTC. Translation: CASTPGVDPYGYTF.

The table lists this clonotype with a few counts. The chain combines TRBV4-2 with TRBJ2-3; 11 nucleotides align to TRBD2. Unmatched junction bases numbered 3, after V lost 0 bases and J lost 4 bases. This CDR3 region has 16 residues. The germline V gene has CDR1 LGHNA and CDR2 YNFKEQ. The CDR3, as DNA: TGTGCCAGCAGCCAAGAGGCTAGCGGGAGGTCAGATACGCAGTATTTT. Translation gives CASSQEASGRSDTQYF.